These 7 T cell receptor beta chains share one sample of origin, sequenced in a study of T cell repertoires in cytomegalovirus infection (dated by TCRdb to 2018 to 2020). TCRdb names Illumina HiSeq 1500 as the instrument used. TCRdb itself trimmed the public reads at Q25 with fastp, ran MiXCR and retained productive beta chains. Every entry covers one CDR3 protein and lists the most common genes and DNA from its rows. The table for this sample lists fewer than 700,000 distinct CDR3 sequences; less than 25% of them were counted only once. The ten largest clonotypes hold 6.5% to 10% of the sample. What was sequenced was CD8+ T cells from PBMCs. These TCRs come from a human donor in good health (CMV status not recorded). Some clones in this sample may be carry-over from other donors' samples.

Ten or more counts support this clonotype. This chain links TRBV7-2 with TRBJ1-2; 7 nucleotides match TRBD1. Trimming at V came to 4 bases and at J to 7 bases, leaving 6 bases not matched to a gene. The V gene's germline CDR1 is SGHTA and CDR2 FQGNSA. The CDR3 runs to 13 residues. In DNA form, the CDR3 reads TGTGCCAGCAGCTCCGGGACAGCCCTTGGCTACACCTTC. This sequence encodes CASSSGTALGYTF.

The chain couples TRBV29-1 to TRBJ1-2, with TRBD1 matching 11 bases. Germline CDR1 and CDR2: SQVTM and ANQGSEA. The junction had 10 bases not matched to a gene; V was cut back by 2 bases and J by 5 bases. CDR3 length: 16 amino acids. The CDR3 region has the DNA TGCAGCGTTGAACCGGACAGGGGGCTGGGGGAGTATGGCTACACCTTC. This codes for CSVEPDRGLGEYGYTF.

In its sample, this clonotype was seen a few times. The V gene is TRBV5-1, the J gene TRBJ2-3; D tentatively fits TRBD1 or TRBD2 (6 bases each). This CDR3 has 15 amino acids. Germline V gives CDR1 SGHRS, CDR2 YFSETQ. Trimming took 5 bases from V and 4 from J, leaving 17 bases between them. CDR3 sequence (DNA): TGCGCCAGCAGACGGGACACCGGGGGTGCAGATACGCAGTATTTT. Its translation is CASRRDTGGADTQYF.

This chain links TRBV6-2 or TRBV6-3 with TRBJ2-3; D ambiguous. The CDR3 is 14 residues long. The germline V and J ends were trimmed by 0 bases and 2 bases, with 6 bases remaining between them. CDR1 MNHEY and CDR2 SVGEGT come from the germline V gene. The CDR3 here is CASSYSSFTDTQYF. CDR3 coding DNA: TGTGCCAGCAGTTACTCGTCCTTCACAGATACGCAGTATTTT.

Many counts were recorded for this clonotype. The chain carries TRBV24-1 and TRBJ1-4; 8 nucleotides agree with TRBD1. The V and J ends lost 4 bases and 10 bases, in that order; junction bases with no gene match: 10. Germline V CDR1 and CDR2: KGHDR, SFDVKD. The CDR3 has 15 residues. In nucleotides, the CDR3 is TGTGCCACCAGTGAACAGGGACAGGAGAACGGAAAACTGTTTTTT. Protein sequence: CATSEQGQENGKLFF.

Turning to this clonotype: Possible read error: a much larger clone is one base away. The CDR3 DNA follows: TGTGCCAACAGTCCAAAACAGGGACCCGATGGTTCCGCCCTCCACTTT. This gives the protein CANSPKQGPDGSALHF. This rearrangement joins TRBV28 to TRBJ1-6, with TRBD1 as a possible D gene (6 bases). The V gene's germline CDR1 is MDHEN and CDR2 SYDVKM. The CDR3 has 16 amino acids.

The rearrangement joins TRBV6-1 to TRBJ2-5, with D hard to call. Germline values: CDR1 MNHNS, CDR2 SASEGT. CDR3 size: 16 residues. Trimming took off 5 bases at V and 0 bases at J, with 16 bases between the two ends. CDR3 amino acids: CASSWAVLLYQETQYF. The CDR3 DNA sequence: TGTGCCAGCAGTTGGGCGGTTCTACTGTACCAAGAGACCCAGTACTTC.